The rows below give T cell receptor beta chains drawn from one sample of a study of T cell responses to AZD1222 COVID-19 vaccine. Repertoires were generated with immunoSEQ multiplex PCR, while TCRdb's copy carries only in-frame clones and drops some. Of tens of thousands of clones listed, roughly 84% are singletons. The specimen was peripheral blood, collected on day 0 of AZD1222 vaccination. Source of these receptors: an adult in good health. The CDR3 runs from the conserved cysteine through the conserved F or W. Fields, in order: clone size, V gene, D gene, CDR3 length, J gene, CDR3 protein, CDR3 DNA. D genes are given only for firm matches. Clone size, where shown, is once, few, many, or a class for clones that have expanded.

clone_size: .; v_call: TRBV5-6; d_call: .; cdr3_length: 14; j_call: TRBJ1-4; cdr3_aa: CASSLGAGHEKLFF; cdr3_nt: TGTGCCAGCAGCCTCGGGGCGGGCCATGAAAAACTGTTTTTT
clone_size: .; v_call: TRBV5-1; d_call: .; cdr3_length: 14; j_call: TRBJ2-7; cdr3_aa: CASGLLSGSYEQYF; cdr3_nt: TGCGCCAGCGGGCTTCTGAGCGGCTCCTACGAGCAGTACTTC
clone_size: .; v_call: TRBV3-1/TRBV3-2; d_call: TRBD1; cdr3_length: 13; j_call: TRBJ2-7; cdr3_aa: CASSLDRGLQQYF; cdr3_nt: TGTGCCAGCAGCCTTGACAGGGGGCTGCAGCAGTACTTC
clone_size: .; v_call: TRBV7-9; d_call: .; cdr3_length: 14; j_call: TRBJ2-3; cdr3_aa: CASNPWGTTDTQYF; cdr3_nt: TGTGCCAGCAACCCATGGGGGACCACAGATACGCAGTATTTT
clone_size: .; v_call: TRBV7-9; d_call: .; cdr3_length: 14; j_call: TRBJ1-2; cdr3_aa: CASSSRGAGYGYTF; cdr3_nt: TGTGCCAGCAGCTCCCGCGGGGCAGGGTATGGCTACACCTTC
clone_size: .; v_call: TRBV4-3; d_call: .; cdr3_length: 16; j_call: TRBJ2-3; cdr3_aa: CASSQESQGTTDTQYF; cdr3_nt: TGCGCCAGCAGCCAAGAATCTCAGGGTACGACAGATACGCAGTATTTT
clone_size: .; v_call: TRBV7-8; d_call: .; cdr3_length: 15; j_call: TRBJ1-5; cdr3_aa: CASSFDSYSNQPQHF; cdr3_nt: TGTGCCAGCAGCTTTGACAGCTATAGCAATCAGCCCCAGCATTTT
clone_size: .; v_call: TRBV5-1; d_call: .; cdr3_length: 14; j_call: TRBJ2-3; cdr3_aa: CASSPEEGADTQYF; cdr3_nt: TGCGCCAGCAGCCCGGAAGAGGGTGCAGATACGCAGTATTTT
clone_size: .; v_call: TRBV28; d_call: .; cdr3_length: 14; j_call: TRBJ1-4; cdr3_aa: CASSFRGDGEKLFF; cdr3_nt: TGTGCCAGCAGTTTTCGAGGGGACGGTGAAAAACTGTTTTTT
clone_size: .; v_call: TRBV7-9; d_call: TRBD1; cdr3_length: 15; j_call: TRBJ1-6; cdr3_aa: CASSLGQGVNSPLHF; cdr3_nt: TGTGCCAGCAGCCTGGGACAGGGGGTTAATTCACCCCTCCACTTT
clone_size: .; v_call: TRBV30; d_call: TRBD1; cdr3_length: 13; j_call: TRBJ2-2; cdr3_aa: CAWSVQGGGELFF; cdr3_nt: TGTGCCTGGAGTGTACAGGGGGGCGGGGAGCTGTTTTTT
clone_size: .; v_call: TRBV6-2/TRBV6-3; d_call: .; cdr3_length: 14; j_call: TRBJ1-2; cdr3_aa: CASSPGAGRYGYTF; cdr3_nt: TGTGCCAGCAGCCCGGGGGCCGGGCGCTATGGCTACACCTTC
clone_size: few; v_call: TRBV19; d_call: .; cdr3_length: 12; j_call: TRBJ2-7; cdr3_aa: CASSMGTYEQYF; cdr3_nt: TGTGCCAGTAGTATGGGAACTTACGAGCAGTACTTC
clone_size: .; v_call: TRBV28; d_call: TRBD1; cdr3_length: 16; j_call: TRBJ2-4; cdr3_aa: CASRNVDRVTKNIQYF; cdr3_nt: TGTGCCAGCAGGAATGTGGACAGGGTTACCAAAAACATTCAGTACTTC
clone_size: .; v_call: TRBV5-4; d_call: .; cdr3_length: 14; j_call: TRBJ2-7; cdr3_aa: CASSLGVGSYEQYF; cdr3_nt: TGTGCCAGCAGCTTGGGTGTTGGCTCCTACGAGCAGTACTTC
clone_size: once; v_call: TRBV29-1; d_call: .; cdr3_length: 14; j_call: TRBJ1-2; cdr3_aa: CSVEARDPNYGYTF; cdr3_nt: TGCAGCGTTGAGGCCAGGGACCCTAACTATGGCTACACCTTC
clone_size: few; v_call: TRBV2; d_call: .; cdr3_length: 11; j_call: TRBJ1-2; cdr3_aa: CASSEHYGYTF; cdr3_nt: TGTGCCAGCAGTGAACACTATGGCTACACCTTC
clone_size: .; v_call: TRBV2; d_call: .; cdr3_length: 15; j_call: TRBJ1-5; cdr3_aa: CASSEQGTGNQPQHF; cdr3_nt: TGTGCCAGCAGTGAGCAGGGGACTGGCAATCAGCCCCAGCATTTT
clone_size: .; v_call: TRBV5-4; d_call: .; cdr3_length: 12; j_call: TRBJ2-5; cdr3_aa: CASSPAQETQYF; cdr3_nt: TGTGCCAGCAGCCCTGCCCAAGAGACCCAGTACTTC
clone_size: .; v_call: TRBV18; d_call: .; cdr3_length: 14; j_call: TRBJ2-5; cdr3_aa: CASSPGHAGETQYF; cdr3_nt: TGTGCCAGCTCACCGGGACATGCAGGAGAGACCCAGTACTTC